This T cell receptor beta chain originates from a study of technical replicates of blood from a few donors. The repertoire was sequenced with immunoSEQ multiplex PCR; TCRdb's copy has only in-frame clones and lacks some. The data contain some 13,000 clones, 79% of them seen just once; the ten biggest clones take up about 14%. Germline CDR1 is GTSNPN and CDR2 is SVGIG (reference sequence). The junction had 5 bases not matched to a gene; V was cut back by 4 bases and J by 8 bases. This CDR3 has 12 residues. Sequenced sample: PBMCs. The chain couples TRBV30 to TRBJ2-1, with TRBD2 matching 7 bases. This clonotype originated in a human donor in good health. CDR3 sequence reads: CAWTRAGYEQFF. The CDR3 region has the DNA TGTGCCTGGACTCGAGCGGGATATGAGCAGTTCTTC.